Presented here are 16 T cell receptor beta chains from one specimen sequenced in a study of cytomegalovirus exposure and HLA in healthy donors. PCR employed 60 Vbeta and 13 Jbeta primers. Some clones are missing from TCRdb's copy, which holds only in-frame ones; the method was immunoSEQ multiplex PCR. The data show fewer than 110,000 clones, roughly 70% seen once. The sequenced sample consisted of PBMCs. The receptors come from a woman in her thirties or forties in good health and CMV-seropositive.

CDR3 in DNA: TGCGCCAGCACGCCTAGCGGGTACGAGCAGTACTTC. It encodes CASTPSGYEQYF. The rearrangement links TRBV10-2 to TRBJ2-7; 8 nucleotides line up with TRBD2. Per germline, CDR1 WSHSY and CDR2 SAAADI. CDR3 length: 12 amino acids. The junction had 3 bases not matched to a gene; V was cut back by 7 bases and J by 4 bases.

V usage is TRBV6-5 and J usage is TRBJ1-2, with 7 bases fitting TRBD1. The CDR3 contains 14 residues. V lost 6 bases to trimming and J lost 3 bases; unmatched junction nucleotides: 7. Germline V gene data show CDR1 as MNHEY and CDR2 as SVGAGI. The CDR3 DNA is TGTGCCAGCAGGGCCCCGGGACAGTACTATGGCTACACCTTC. Protein: CASRAPGQYYGYTF.

The CDR3 protein is CASSQERGETQYF. CDR3 in DNA: TGCGCCAGCAGCCAAGAGCGGGGAGAGACCCAGTACTTC. V usage is TRBV4-3 and J usage is TRBJ2-5; D perhaps matches TRBD2 (6 bases). The length of the CDR3 is 13 residues. The V and J ends lost 0 bases and 4 bases respectively, with 6 bases between them. Germline values: CDR1 LGHNA, CDR2 YSLEER.

This clone was seen a handful of times. The V call is TRBV5-6, the J call TRBJ1-1, with D possibly matching TRBD1 (5 bases). Per germline, CDR1 SGHDT and CDR2 YYEEEE. The V gene lost 3 bases and the J gene lost 8 bases, with 20 bases spanning the gap. The CDR3 has 15 residues. The CDR3 sequence is CASSSIMGGTQEAFF. CDR3 coding DNA: TGTGCCAGCAGCTCCATAATGGGGGGAACCCAGGAAGCTTTCTTT.

J is TRBJ1-1 and V is TRBV15; no clear D gene. The CDR3 has 12 amino acids. Germline CDR1 and CDR2: LNHNV and YYDKDF (reference sequence). V dropped 3 bases and J dropped 10 bases, with 12 bases sitting between them. In DNA form, the CDR3 reads TGTGCCACCAGCAGGATTAAGCAACCAGCTTTCTTT. It codes for CATSRIKQPAFF.

This chain links TRBV18 with TRBJ2-1; 9 bases are shared with TRBD1. Germline CDR1 KGHSH, CDR2 LQKENI. Losses at the gene ends were 6 bases for V and 8 bases for J; bases not matched to a gene: 5. This CDR3 contains 13 residues. CDR3 DNA sequence: TGTGCCAGCTCCGGACAGGGGTCCGATGAGCAGTTCTTC. Translated, it gives CASSGQGSDEQFF.

This clone was observed a few times. This chain links TRBV9 with TRBJ1-5, with D possibly matching TRBD1 (5 bases). The CDR3 loop spans 15 amino acids. Per germline, CDR1 SGDLS and CDR2 YYNGEE. Between the trimmed V and J ends, which lost 0 bases and 6 bases, there was a span of 13 bases. CDR3: CASSVDPDTTQPQHF. The CDR3 DNA sequence: TGTGCCAGCAGCGTAGACCCGGACACGACTCAGCCCCAGCATTTT. Combining the CDR3 with reference TRBV9 and TRBJ1-5 gives the whole variable domain DSGVTQTPKHLITATGQRVTLRCSPRSGDLSVYWYQQSLDQGLQFLIQYYNGEERAKGNILERFSAQQFPDLHSELNLSSLELGDSALYFCASSVDPDTTQPQHFGDGTRLSIL.

This clone was found a few times. The V call is TRBV9, the J call TRBJ1-3; D unresolved. CDR3 length: 16 residues. Trimming took 0 bases from V and 11 from J, leaving 21 bases between them. Germline loops: CDR1 SGDLS, CDR2 YYNGEE. The CDR3 protein is CASSVGGSGTSSPIYF. The CDR3 bases are TGTGCCAGCAGCGTAGGAGGCAGCGGAACGTCGTCCCCCATATATTTT.

The rearrangement uses TRBV2 and TRBJ2-5; 8 bases are shared with TRBD1. This CDR3 is built from 14 residues. J gave up 5 bases and V 5 bases, and 7 bases lay outside the gene matches. Germline V gene sequence: CDR1 SNHLY, CDR2 FYNNEI. The CDR3 loop is CASSLRRQGETQYF. In DNA form, the CDR3 reads TGTGCCAGCAGTCTGAGGAGACAGGGGGAGACCCAGTACTTC.

This sequence joins TRBV7-8 and TRBJ1-5; D is unresolved. Trimming pared 4 bases from V and 9 bases from J, leaving 7 bases between. CDR1 is SGHVS, CDR2 FQNEAQ, per germline. This CDR3 has 11 residues. This chain's CDR3 is CASSWGGPQHF. In DNA, the CDR3 is TGTGCCAGCAGCTGGGGAGGGCCCCAGCATTTT.

The rearrangement joins TRBV5-6 to TRBJ1-1; TRBD1 is a possible D gene (5 bases). The germline V and J ends were trimmed by 0 bases and 1 base, with 10 bases remaining between them. CDR1 and CDR2 (germline): SGHDT, YYEEEE. The CDR3 runs to 15 residues. The CDR3 DNA is TGTGCCAGCAGCTTGGTTGGGCAGGGGAACACTGAAGCTTTCTTT. This codes for CASSLVGQGNTEAFF.

The chain couples TRBV27 to TRBJ1-2, with 7 bases aligning to TRBD1. This CDR3 is 15 amino acids long. Germline V CDR1 and CDR2: MNHEY, SMNVEV (reference sequence). Trimming removed 0 bases from V and 3 bases from J; junction bases left unmatched: 4. The CDR3 spells CASSLSRGPDYGYTF. The CDR3 nucleotides are TGTGCCAGCAGTTTATCGAGGGGGCCTGACTATGGCTACACCTTC.

The chain uses TRBV7-9 and TRBJ2-1; D is unresolved. Trimming removed 4 bases from V and 4 bases from J, with 8 bases in between. This CDR3 spans 13 amino acids. In germline, CDR1 is SEHNR, CDR2 FQNEAQ (reference sequence). The chain's CDR3 is CASSSYTYNEQFF. CDR3 coding DNA: TGTGCCAGCAGCTCCTATACTTACAATGAGCAGTTCTTC.

The chain recombines TRBV5-6 with TRBJ1-2; D might be TRBD1 (5 bases). Germline V gene data show CDR1 as SGHDT and CDR2 as YYEEEE. The V end was cut by 4 bases, the J end by 4 bases, with 20 bases between. The CDR3 is 16 residues long. CDR3 DNA sequence: TGTGCCAGCAGCCCCGTGGGTGCAGGGCGTGGCTATGGCTACACCTTC. Amino acid sequence: CASSPVGAGRGYGYTF.

This chain links TRBV4-3 with TRBJ2-3; a weak D match, TRBD2 (7 bases). Germline V gives CDR1 LGHNA, CDR2 YSLEER. V lost 0 bases, J lost 4 bases, and 14 bases lay in between. CDR3 length: 16 amino acids. The CDR3 sequence: CASSQEWGGLADTQYF. Written as DNA, the CDR3 is TGCGCCAGCAGCCAAGAGTGGGGGGGCCTGGCAGATACGCAGTATTTT.

The CDR3 DNA reads TGTGCCAGCAGCTTAGCGGGGGGGGACAATCAGCCCCAGCATTTT. Translating gives CASSLAGGDNQPQHF. The V and J genes are TRBV7-8 and TRBJ1-5, with TRBD1 as a possible D gene (5 bases). Germline values: CDR1 SGHVS, CDR2 FQNEAQ. The CDR3 is 15 residues long. V gave up 0 bases and J gave up 3 bases, with 9 bases separating them. The variable domain in full, completed from reference TRBV7-8 and TRBJ1-5, reads GAGVSQSPRYKVAKRGQDVALRCDPISGHVSLFWYQQALGQGPEFLTYFQNEAQLDKSGLPSDRFFAERPEGSVSTLKIQRTQQEDSAVYLCASSLAGGDNQPQHFGDGTRLSIL.